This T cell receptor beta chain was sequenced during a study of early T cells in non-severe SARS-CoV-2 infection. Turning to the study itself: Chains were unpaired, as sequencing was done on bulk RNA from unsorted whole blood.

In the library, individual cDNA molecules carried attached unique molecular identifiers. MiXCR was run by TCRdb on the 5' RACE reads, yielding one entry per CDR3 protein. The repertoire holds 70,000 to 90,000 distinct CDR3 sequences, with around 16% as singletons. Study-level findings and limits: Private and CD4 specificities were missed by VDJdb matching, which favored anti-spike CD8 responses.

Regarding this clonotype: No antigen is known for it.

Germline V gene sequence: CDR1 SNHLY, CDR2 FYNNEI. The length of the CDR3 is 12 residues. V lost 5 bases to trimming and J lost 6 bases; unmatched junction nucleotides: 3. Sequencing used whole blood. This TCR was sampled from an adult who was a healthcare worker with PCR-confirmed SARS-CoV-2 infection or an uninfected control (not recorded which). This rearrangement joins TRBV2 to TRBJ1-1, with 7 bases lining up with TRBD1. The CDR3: CASSLQGPEAFF. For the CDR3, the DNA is TGTGCCAGCAGTCTACAGGGGCCTGAAGCTTTCTTT.